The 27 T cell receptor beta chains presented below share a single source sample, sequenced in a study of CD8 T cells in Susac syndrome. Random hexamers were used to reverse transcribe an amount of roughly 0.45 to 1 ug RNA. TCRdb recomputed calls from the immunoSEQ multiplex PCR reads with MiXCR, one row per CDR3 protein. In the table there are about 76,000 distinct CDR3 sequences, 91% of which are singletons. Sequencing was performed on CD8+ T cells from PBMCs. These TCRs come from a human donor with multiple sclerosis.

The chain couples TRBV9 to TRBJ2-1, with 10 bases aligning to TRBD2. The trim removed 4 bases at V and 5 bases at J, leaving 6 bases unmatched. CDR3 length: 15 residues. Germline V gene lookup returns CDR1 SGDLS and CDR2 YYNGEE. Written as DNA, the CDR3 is TGTGCCAGCAGCCCGGGACTAGCGCGAAACAATGAGCAGTTCTTC. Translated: CASSPGLARNNEQFF.

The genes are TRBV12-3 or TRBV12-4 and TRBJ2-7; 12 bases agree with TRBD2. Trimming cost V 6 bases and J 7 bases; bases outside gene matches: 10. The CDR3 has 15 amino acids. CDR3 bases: TGTGCCAGCAGCCCCGGACTAGCGGGAAGCGGGGAGCAGTACTTC. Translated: CASSPGLAGSGEQYF.

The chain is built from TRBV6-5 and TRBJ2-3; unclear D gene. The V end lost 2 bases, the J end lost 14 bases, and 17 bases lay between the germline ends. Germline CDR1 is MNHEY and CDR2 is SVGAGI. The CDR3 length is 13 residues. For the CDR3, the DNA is TGTGCCAGCAGTTACGGGCCCGTCCAACCGGGGTATTTT. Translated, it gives CASSYGPVQPGYF.

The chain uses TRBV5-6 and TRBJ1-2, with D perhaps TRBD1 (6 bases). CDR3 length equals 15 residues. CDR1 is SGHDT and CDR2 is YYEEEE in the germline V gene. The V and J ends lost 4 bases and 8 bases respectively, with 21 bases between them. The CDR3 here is CASSLPSGGAEGYTF. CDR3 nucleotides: TGTGCCAGCAGCCTTCCTTCCGGGGGCGCAGAAGGCTACACCTTC. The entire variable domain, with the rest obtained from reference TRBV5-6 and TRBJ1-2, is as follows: DAGVTQSPTHLIKTRGQQVTLRCSPKSGHDTVSWYQQALGQGPQFIFQYYEEEERQRGNFPDRFSGHQFPNYSSELNVNALLLGDSALYLCASSLPSGGAEGYTFGSGTRLTVV.

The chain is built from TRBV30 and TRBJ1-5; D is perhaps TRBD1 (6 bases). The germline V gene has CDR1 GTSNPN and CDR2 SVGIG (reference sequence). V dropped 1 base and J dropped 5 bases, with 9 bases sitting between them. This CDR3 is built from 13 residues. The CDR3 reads CAWSGEGDQPQHF. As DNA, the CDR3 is TGTGCCTGGAGTGGGGAGGGGGATCAGCCCCAGCATTTT.

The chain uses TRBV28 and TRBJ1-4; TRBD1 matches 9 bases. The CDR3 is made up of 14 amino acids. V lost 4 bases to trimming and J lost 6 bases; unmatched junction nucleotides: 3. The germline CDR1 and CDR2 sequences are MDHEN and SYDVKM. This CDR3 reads CASSYRGRDEKLFF. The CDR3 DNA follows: TGTGCCAGCAGTTACAGGGGGCGCGATGAAAAACTGTTTTTT.

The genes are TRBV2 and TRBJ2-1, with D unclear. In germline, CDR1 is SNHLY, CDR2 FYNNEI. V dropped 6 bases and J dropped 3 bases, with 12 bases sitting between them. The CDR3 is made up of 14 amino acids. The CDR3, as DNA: TGTGCCAGCAGGGGTTCGAGAGACTACAATGAGCAGTTCTTC. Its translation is CASRGSRDYNEQFF.

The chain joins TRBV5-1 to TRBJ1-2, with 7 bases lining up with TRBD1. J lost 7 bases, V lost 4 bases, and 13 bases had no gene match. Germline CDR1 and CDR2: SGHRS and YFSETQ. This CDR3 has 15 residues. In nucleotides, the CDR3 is TGCGCCAGCAGCCCATGGGACAGCGGCGGGGTTGGCTACACCTTC. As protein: CASSPWDSGGVGYTF.

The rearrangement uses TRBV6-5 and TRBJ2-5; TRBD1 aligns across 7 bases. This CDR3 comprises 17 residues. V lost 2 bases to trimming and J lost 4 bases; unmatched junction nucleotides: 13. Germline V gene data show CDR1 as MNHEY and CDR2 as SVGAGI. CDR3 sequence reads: CASSYKRGPMAVETQYF. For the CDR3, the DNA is TGTGCCAGCAGTTACAAGAGGGGGCCTATGGCGGTAGAGACCCAGTACTTC.

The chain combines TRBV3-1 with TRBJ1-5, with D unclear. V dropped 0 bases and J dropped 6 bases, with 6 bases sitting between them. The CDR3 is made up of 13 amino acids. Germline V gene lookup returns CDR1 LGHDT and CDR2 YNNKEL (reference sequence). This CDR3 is CASSQETGQPQHF. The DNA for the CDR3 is TGTGCCAGCAGCCAAGAAACCGGTCAGCCCCAGCATTTT.

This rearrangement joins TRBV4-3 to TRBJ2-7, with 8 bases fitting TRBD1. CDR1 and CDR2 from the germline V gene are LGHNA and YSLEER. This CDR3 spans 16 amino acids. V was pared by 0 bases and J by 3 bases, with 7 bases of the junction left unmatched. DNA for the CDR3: TGCGCCAGCAGCCAAGATCTGCGCGGGACAGGCTACGAGCAGTACTTC. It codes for CASSQDLRGTGYEQYF.

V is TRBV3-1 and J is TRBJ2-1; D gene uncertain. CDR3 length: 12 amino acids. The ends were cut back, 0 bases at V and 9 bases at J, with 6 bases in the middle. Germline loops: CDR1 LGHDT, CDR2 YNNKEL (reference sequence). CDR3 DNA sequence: TGTGCCAGCAGCCAAGATCGGAGTGAGCAGTTCTTC. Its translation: CASSQDRSEQFF.

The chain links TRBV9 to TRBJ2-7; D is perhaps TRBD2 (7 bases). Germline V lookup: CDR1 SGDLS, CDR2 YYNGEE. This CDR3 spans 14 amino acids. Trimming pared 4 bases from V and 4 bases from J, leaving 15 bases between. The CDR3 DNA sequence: TGTGCCAGCAGCCGAGGGGGGGGGATTTACGAGCAGTACTTC. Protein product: CASSRGGGIYEQYF. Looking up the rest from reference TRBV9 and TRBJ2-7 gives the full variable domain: DSGVTQTPKHLITATGQRVTLRCSPRSGDLSVYWYQQSLDQGLQFLIQYYNGEERAKGNILERFSAQQFPDLHSELNLSSLELGDSALYFCASSRGGGIYEQYFGPGTRLTVT.

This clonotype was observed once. The CDR3 protein is CASSTGLGWEFF. The CDR3 coding sequence is TGTGCCAGCAGCACGGGACTAGGATGGGAGTTCTTC. The chain couples TRBV7-2 to TRBJ2-1; TRBD2 aligns across 8 bases. The CDR3 extends over 12 amino acids. J was trimmed by 14 bases and V by 5 bases; bases with no gene match: 8. Germline lookup yields CDR1 SGHTA and CDR2 FQGNSA.

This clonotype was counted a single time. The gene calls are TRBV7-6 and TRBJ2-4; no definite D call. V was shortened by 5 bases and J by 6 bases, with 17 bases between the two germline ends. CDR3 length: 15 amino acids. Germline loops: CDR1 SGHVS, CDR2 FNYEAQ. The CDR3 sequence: CASSPYISTLNIQYF. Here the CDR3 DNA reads TGTGCCAGCAGCCCCTATATTTCGACTCTAAACATTCAGTACTTC.

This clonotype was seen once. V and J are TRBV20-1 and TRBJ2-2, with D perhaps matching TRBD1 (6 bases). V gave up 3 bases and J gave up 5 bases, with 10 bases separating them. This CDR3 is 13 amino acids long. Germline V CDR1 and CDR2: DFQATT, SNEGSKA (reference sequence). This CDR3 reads CSARPQGTGELFF. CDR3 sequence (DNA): TGCAGTGCTAGGCCTCAGGGGACCGGGGAGCTGTTTTTT.

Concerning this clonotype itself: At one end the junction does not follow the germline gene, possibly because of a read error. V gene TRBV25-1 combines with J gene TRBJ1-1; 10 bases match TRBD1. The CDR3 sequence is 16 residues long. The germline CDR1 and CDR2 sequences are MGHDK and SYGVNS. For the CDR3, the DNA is TGTGCCAGCGCGTTTACGGCGGGGACAGGGGCCGCTAAAGCCTTCTTT. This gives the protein CASAFTAGTGAAKAFF.

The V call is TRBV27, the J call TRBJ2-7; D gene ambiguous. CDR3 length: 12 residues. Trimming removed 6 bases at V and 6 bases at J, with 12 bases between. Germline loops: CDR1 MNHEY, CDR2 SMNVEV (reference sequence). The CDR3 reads CASSPSPFEQYF. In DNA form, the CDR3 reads TGTGCCAGCAGCCCCTCCCCCTTCGAGCAGTACTTC.

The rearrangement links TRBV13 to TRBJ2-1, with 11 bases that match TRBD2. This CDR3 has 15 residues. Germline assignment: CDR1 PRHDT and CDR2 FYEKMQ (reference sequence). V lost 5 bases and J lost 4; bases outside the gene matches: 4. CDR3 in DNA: TGTGCCAGCAGCGGGGGACTAGCGGCTTACAATGAGCAGTTCTTC. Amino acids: CASSGGLAAYNEQFF.

CDR3 amino acids: CASSQDPASLYGYTF. The CDR3 nucleotides read TGCGCCAGCAGCCAAGATCCGGCCAGCTTGTATGGCTACACCTTC. The rearrangement links TRBV4-3 to TRBJ1-2, with D hard to call. V lost 0 bases to trimming and J lost 5 bases, with 13 bases between them. This CDR3 contains 15 residues. CDR1 and CDR2 (germline): LGHNA, YSLEER.

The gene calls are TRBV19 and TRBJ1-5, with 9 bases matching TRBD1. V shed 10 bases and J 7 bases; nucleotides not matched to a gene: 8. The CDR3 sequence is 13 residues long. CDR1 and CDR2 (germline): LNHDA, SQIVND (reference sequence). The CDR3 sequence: CATGQGVEQPQHF. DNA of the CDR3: TGTGCCACGGGACAGGGAGTAGAACAGCCCCAGCATTTT.

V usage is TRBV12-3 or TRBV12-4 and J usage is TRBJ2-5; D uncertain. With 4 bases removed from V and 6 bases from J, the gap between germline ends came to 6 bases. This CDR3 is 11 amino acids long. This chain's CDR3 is CASSSAKTQYF. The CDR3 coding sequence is TGTGCCAGCAGTTCCGCCAAGACCCAGTACTTC.

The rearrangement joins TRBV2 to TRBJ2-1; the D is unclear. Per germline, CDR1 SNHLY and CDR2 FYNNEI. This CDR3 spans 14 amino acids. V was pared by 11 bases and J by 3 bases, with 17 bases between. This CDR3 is CADSPGFYYNEQFF. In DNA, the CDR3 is TGTGCCGATTCGCCCGGGTTCTACTACAATGAGCAGTTCTTC.

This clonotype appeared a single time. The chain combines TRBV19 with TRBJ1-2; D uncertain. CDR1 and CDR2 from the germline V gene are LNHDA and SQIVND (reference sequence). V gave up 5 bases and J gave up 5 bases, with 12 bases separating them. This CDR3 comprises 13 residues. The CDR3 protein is CASSSGREYGYTF. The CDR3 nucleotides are TGTGCCAGTAGTTCGGGCCGAGAATATGGCTACACCTTC.

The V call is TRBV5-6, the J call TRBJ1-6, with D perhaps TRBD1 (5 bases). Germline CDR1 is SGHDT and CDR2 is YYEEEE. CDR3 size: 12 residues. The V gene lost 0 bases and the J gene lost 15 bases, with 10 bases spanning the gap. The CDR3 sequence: CASSLEQGSLHF. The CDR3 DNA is TGTGCCAGCAGCTTGGAGCAGGGAAGCCTCCACTTT.

The CDR3, as DNA: TGTGCCAGCAGTGGAGACACCCTCTATGGCTACACCTTC. It yields the protein CASSGDTLYGYTF. The chain combines TRBV27 with TRBJ1-2; D is undetermined. In germline, CDR1 is MNHEY, CDR2 SMNVEV (reference sequence). This CDR3 comprises 13 residues. V was trimmed by 5 bases and J by 4 bases, leaving 11 bases between them.

The CDR3 DNA is TGCGCCAGCAGCCCCAGCGGCCCCCGAAAGTACAATGAGCAGTTCTTC. The encoded protein is CASSPSGPRKYNEQFF. The rearrangement joins TRBV5-1 to TRBJ2-1, with D possibly matching TRBD2 (5 bases). The CDR3 spans 16 residues. The germline V gene has CDR1 SGHRS and CDR2 YFSETQ. Trimming took off 4 bases at V and 4 bases at J, with 18 bases between the two ends. The entire variable domain, with the rest obtained from reference TRBV5-1 and TRBJ2-1, is as follows: KAGVTQTPRYLIKTRGQQVTLSCSPISGHRSVSWYQQTPGQGLQFLFEYFSETQRNKGNFPGRFSGRQFSNSRSEMNVSTLELGDSALYLCASSPSGPRKYNEQFFGPGTRLTVL.